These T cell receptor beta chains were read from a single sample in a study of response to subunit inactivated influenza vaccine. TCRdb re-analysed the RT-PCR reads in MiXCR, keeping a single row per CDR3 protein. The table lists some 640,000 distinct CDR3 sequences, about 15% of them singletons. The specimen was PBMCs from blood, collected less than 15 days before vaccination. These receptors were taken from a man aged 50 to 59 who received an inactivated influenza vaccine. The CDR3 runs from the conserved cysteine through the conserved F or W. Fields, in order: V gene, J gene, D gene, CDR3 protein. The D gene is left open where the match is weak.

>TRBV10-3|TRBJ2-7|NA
CAISESASSYEQYF
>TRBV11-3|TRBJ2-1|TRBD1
CASSLGGQGARNEQFF
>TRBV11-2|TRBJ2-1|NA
CASSLRVGGPSQFF
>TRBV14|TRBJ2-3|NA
CASSQGPLTDTQYF
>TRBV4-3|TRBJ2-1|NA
CASSRGRERVTEQFF
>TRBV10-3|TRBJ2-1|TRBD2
CAISWTSGSTYNEQFF
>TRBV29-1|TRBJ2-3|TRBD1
CSVSVTGYSDTQYF
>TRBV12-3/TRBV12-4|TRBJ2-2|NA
CASSWRSTNTGELFF
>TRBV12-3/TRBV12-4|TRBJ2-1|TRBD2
CASSLSGGGRYNEQFF
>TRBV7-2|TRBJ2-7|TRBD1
CASSYPQGANEQYF
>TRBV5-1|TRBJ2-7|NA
CASTKGDIAYEQYF
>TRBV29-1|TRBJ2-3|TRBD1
CSTGEGQGAGDTQYF
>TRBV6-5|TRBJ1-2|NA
CASSYGQNNNYGYTF
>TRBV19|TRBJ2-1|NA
CASRDGAYNEQFF
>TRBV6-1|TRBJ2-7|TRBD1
CASGGQGASYEQYF
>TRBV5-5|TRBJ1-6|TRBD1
CASSARQGRSPLHF
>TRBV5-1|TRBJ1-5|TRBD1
CARRTGNDNQPQHF
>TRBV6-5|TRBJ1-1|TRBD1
CASSYGQGGTEAFF
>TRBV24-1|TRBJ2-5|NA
CATALGGGETQYF
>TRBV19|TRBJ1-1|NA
CASSSSLWTEAFF
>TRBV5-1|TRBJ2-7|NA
CASRVKAGEQYF
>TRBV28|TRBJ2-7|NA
CASSGPLTLRMSREQYF
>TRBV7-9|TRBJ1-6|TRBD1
CAGGTGNSPLHF
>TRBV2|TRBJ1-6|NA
CASSRLLPYNSPLHF
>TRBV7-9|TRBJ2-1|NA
CASSSNQYNEQFF
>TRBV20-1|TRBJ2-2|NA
CSASRGLTGELFF
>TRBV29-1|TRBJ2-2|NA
CSVAGGPNTGELFF
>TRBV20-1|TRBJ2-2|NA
CSASGVTNTGELFF
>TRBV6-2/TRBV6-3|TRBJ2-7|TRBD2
CASSYGTSDPYEQYF
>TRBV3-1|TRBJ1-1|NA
CASSRAKRENTEAFF
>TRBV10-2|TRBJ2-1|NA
CATRGQNLGNEQFF
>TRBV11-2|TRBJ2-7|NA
CASSSLGRSYEQYF
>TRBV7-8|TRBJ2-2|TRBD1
CASSFNRGDGELFF
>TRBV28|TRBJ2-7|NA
CASSELFPPYEQYF
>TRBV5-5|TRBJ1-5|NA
CASSLLGGDSNQPQHF
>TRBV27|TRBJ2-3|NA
CASSFFRTWSTDTQYF
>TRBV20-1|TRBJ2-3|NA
CSARDIPRTDTQYF
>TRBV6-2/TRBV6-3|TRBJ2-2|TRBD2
CASSWPSGRLTGELFF
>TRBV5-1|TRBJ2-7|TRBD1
CASPDGTGDEQYF
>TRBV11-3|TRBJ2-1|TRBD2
CASSLSSGTSLGSSYNEQFF
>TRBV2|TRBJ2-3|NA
CASTHYGRSSTDTQYF
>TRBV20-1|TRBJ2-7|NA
CSATPDGYEQYF
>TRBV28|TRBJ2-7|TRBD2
CASSILAGRISYEQYF
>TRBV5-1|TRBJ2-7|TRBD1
CASSQHGGGTGSYEQYF
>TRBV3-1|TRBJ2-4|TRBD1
CASSRQGENIQYF
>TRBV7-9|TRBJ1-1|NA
CASSPLRTDHQAFF
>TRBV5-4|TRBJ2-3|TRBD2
CASSSRLAGSTDTQYF
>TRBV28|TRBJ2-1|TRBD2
CASSLPGLASVF
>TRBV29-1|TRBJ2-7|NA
CSVEVSPGYEQYF
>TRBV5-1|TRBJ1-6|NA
CASSLESVNSYNSPLHF
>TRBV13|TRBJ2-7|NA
CASSLVGERAYEQYF
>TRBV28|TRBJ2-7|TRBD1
CASRNKGQNYEQYF
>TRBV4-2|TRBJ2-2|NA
CASAGQINTGELFF
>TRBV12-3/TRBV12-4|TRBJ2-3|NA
CASTVRVQDGTQYF
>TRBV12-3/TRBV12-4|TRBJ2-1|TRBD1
CASTGTGSSYNEQFF
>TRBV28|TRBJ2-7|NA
CASSQQLGEQYF
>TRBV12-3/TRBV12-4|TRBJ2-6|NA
CASTRFPGANVLTF
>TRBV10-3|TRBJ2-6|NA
CAITQTNSGANVLTF
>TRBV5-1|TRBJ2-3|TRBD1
CASSLTGTDTDTQYF